The clone carrying this TCR beta chain came up many times. Its target is not known. These data originate in a study of CD8 T cells in ankylosing spondylitis. Whole-study findings and limits: A CD8+ phenotype characterized the disease-linked clones, which were relatively rare in peripheral blood. In the blood and synovial fluid of reactive arthritis, some motif variants had been previously reported. Matched ankylosing spondylitis synovial fluid reportedly showed significant enrichment of disease-linked clones.

The authors made TCR beta libraries by quantitative 5'-RACE with molecular barcodes. TCRdb re-analysed the 5' RACE reads in MiXCR, keeping a single row per CDR3 protein. The sample has about 140,000 distinct CDR3 sequences, about 7% seen once. Trimming took 5 bases from V and 3 from J; bases not matched to a gene: 10. The CDR3 sequence is 15 residues long. Germline CDR1 DFQATT, CDR2 SNEGSKA (reference sequence). The chain carries TRBV20-1 and TRBJ2-7; 10 bases align to TRBD1. The sequence derives from a female donor with ankylosing spondylitis or in good health (not recorded which). Sample: blood, either unsorted or a sorted T cell fraction (not recorded which). Here the CDR3 reads CSAGLGTGVLYEQYF. As DNA, the CDR3 is TGCAGTGCTGGCCTAGGGACAGGGGTTCTCTACGAGCAGTACTTC.